The present T cell receptor beta chain was sequenced within a study of T cell changes during pregnancy in multiple sclerosis (dated by TCRdb to about 2019). For the wider study: Changes in the T cell repertoire over the course of pregnancy were examined in this study in women with multiple sclerosis.

Concerning this clone itself: Its antigen is unknown. One base away there is no much larger clone; base qualities are not given.

CDR1 and CDR2, per the germline V gene, are KGHSH and LQKENI. V is reduced by 2 bases and J by 4 bases, leaving a spacing of 12 bases between them. The CDR3 runs 14 amino acids, cysteine and phenylalanine included. Left in the record is the CDR3 DNA by itself, 42 bases read in frame from the first base. Library construction relied on the immunoSEQ multiplex PCR assay. TCRdb obtained this table from immuneACCESS and retained in-frame rearrangements with V and J assigned. These tables miss some clones; where compared with another copy, unresolved V genes account for less than half of the shortfall, and the remainder is unexplained. Present in this sample are approximately 50,000 clones, around 93% of which were seen just once. Of the sample, about 0.6% falls within the top ten clones.

Material: CD4+ T cells from peripheral blood mononuclear cells, obtained after pregnancy. The sequence links TRBV18 to TRBJ2-7; the D gene is perhaps TRBD1, from 6 matching bases. The origin of this receptor is a female donor with multiple sclerosis, enrolled in a pregnancy study. The sequence in DNA is TGTGCCAGCTCACCAAAGGCAGGGGAATACGAGCAGTACTTC. This gives the protein CASSPKAGEYEQYF.